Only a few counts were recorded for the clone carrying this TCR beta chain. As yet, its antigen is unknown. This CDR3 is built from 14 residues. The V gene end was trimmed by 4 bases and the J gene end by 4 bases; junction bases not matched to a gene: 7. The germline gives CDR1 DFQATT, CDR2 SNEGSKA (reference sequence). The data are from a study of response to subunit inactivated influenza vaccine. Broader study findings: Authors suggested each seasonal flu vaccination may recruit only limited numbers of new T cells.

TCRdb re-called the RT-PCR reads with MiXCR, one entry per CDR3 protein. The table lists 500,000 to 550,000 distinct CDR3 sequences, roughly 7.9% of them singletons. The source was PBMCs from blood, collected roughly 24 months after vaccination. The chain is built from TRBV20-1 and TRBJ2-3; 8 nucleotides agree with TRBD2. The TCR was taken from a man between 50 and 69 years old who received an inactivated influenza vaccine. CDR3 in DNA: TGCAGTGCTAAAGCGGGAGCGCTATCAGATACGCAGTATTTT. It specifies CSAKAGALSDTQYF.